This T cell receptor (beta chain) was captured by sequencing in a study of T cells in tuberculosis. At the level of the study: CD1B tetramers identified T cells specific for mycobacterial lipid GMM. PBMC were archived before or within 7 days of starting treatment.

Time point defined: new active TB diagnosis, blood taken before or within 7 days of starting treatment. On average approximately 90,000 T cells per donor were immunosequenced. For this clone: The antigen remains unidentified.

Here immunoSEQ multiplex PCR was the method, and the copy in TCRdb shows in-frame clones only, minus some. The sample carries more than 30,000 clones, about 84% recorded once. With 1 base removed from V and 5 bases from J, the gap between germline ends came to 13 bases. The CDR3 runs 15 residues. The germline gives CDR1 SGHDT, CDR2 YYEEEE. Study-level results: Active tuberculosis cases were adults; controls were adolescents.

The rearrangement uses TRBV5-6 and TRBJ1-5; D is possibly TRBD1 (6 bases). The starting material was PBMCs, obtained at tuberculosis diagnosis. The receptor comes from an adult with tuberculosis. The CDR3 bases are TGTGCCAGCAGCTTGATGGGGGCCGTTTATCAGCCCCAGCATTTT. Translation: CASSLMGAVYQPQHF.